The present T cell receptor beta chain was sequenced within a study of Ad26.COV2.S vaccination and SARS-CoV-2 variants. Study outcomes and limitations: Quantification of TCR breadth and depth may have yielded underestimates of total T cell responses.

The treatment was: 15 to 20 received Ad26.COV2.S at low or high dose, single or two shots; about 5 received placebo; per-sample allocation not given. Sampling was done on day 63 after the first vaccine or placebo injection. Boston hosted the donor, who was an adult aged 18-55 years. The vaccine antigen was prefusion-stabilized Wuhan SARS-CoV-2 spike. The germline V gene encodes CDR1 MNHEY and CDR2 SMNVEV (reference sequence). The V gene end was trimmed by 7 bases and the J gene end by 7 bases; junction bases not matched to a gene: 9. The CDR3 is made up of 13 amino acids. Clones were read by immunoSEQ multiplex PCR, and TCRdb kept only the in-frame ones, dropping some. The sample yields approximately 300,000 clones, approximately 86% seen once. This clone was observed a single time. The antigen is not known.

The TCR originated in a person between 18 and 65 years old who received the Ad26.COV2.S COVID-19 vaccine or a placebo. The source material was peripheral blood, sampled in a trial of Ad26.COV2.S vaccine versus placebo. V usage is TRBV27 and J usage is TRBJ1-2, with TRBD1 identical over 7 bases. The chain's CDR3 is CASTPGGPGGYTF. CDR3 DNA sequence: TGTGCCAGCACCCCAGGGGGGCCGGGTGGCTACACCTTC.